This T cell receptor (beta chain) was obtained from a study of cytomegalovirus exposure and HLA in healthy donors. The PCR ran on 60 Vbeta and 13 Jbeta primers. Sequencing used immunoSEQ multiplex PCR; TCRdb keeps in-frame clones, though not all of them. This sample has more than 80,000 clones, with 75% found just once. Broader study findings: It was reported that the classifier diagnosed cytomegalovirus status with high specificity and sensitivity in both the original and validation cohorts.

The CDR3 totals 17 residues. In germline, CDR1 is SGDLS, CDR2 YYNGEE. Trimming removed 0 bases from V and 4 bases from J; junction bases left unmatched: 10. Comments on this clone: Its antigen is undetermined.

J is TRBJ2-1 and V is TRBV9, with 7 bases fitting TRBD2. Specimen: PBMCs. This sequence was found in a male donor in good health and CMV-seropositive. The CDR3 coding sequence is TGTGCCAGCAGCGTAGTATCGGGAGGAGTCGGATACAATGAGCAGTTCTTC. Protein sequence: CASSVVSGGVGYNEQFF.